The 27 T cell receptor beta chains in this list originate from one sample, sequenced in a study of read filtering for tumor transcriptome and immune sequencing. From roughly 390 ng of RNA, a library with molecular barcoded alpha/delta and beta/gamma adaptors was made. TCRdb reanalysed the reads using MiXCR and keeps one entry per CDR3 protein. This sample has 60,000 to 75,000 distinct CDR3 sequences, with around 19% found just once. Sequencing used a population of CD138-negative cells sorted from bone marrow. The receptors shown here come from a donor aged 40 or older with multiple myeloma.

This clonotype was seen many times. The gene calls are TRBV20-1 and TRBJ2-5; D gene uncertain. Trimming removed 5 bases at V and 3 bases at J, with 7 bases between. From germline, CDR1 is DFQATT and CDR2 SNEGSKA (reference sequence). The CDR3 runs to 11 residues. The CDR3 protein is CSAAWEETQYF. CDR3 nucleotides: TGCAGTGCTGCATGGGAAGAGACCCAGTACTTC.

This chain uses TRBV3-1 with TRBJ2-7, with TRBD1 matching 9 bases. Germline CDR1 and CDR2: LGHDT and YNNKEL (reference sequence). The CDR3 runs 15 residues. The V and J ends lost 6 bases and 2 bases, in that order; junction bases with no gene match: 8. The DNA of the CDR3 is TGTGCCAGCAGTCCCTGGGACAGGGCCCCCTACGAGCAGTACTTC. Its translation: CASSPWDRAPYEQYF.

Note on this clonotype: It may be a read error: a sequence one base away is much more abundant. The chain combines TRBV5-1 with TRBJ2-5; 8 bases are shared with TRBD1. Germline CDR1 reads SGHRS; CDR2 reads YFSETQ. The CDR3 is made up of 16 amino acids. J gave up 7 bases and V 0 bases, and 11 bases lay outside the gene matches. CDR3 loop: CASSLEPRTGRGTQYF. CDR3 DNA sequence: TGCGCCAGCAGCTTGGAGCCCCGGACAGGGCGGGGGACCCAGTACTTC.

To note about this clonotype: A much larger clone is a single base away; this may be a read error. The chain has TRBV12-3 or TRBV12-4 and TRBJ2-1; tentative D call: TRBD2 (6 bases). This CDR3 region has 15 residues. The CDR3 protein is CASSQNGSSNNEQFF. CDR3 DNA: TGTGCCAGCAGCCAAAACGGGAGCTCCAACAATGAGCAGTTCTTC.

This clonotype has just a few counts. The chain carries TRBV28 and TRBJ2-1, with 8 bases lining up with TRBD2. Germline CDR1 is MDHEN and CDR2 is SYDVKM. The CDR3 length is 15 residues. V shed 4 bases and J 4 bases; nucleotides not matched to a gene: 6. CDR3 sequence: CASSSLAGNYNEQFF. The CDR3 DNA reads TGTGCCAGCAGTTCTTTAGCGGGGAATTACAATGAGCAGTTCTTC. The full variable domain, completed using reference TRBV28 and TRBJ2-1, is DVKVTQSSRYLVKRTGEKVFLECVQDMDHENMFWYRQDPGLGLRLIYFSYDVKMKEKGDIPEGYSVSREKKERFSLILESASTNQTSMYLCASSSLAGNYNEQFFGPGTRLTVL.

This rearrangement joins TRBV6-5 to TRBJ2-1, with unresolved D. The CDR3 sequence is 16 residues long. V was cut by 3 bases and J by 6 bases, with 18 bases left in between. Germline V gene lookup returns CDR1 MNHEY and CDR2 SVGAGI. CDR3 nucleotide sequence: TGTGCCAGCAGTTATCACAACCAGGATATCGGCAATGAGCAGTTCTTC. Translating it yields CASSYHNQDIGNEQFF.

For this clonotype: The CDR3 does not close with the conserved phenylalanine or tryptophan, likely indicating a read error. The chain joins TRBV20-1 to TRBJ2-7, with 8 bases that match TRBD2. The CDR3 runs 16 residues. V lost 1 base, J lost 4 bases, and 12 bases stayed unmatched. Germline V CDR1 and CDR2: DFQATT, SNEGSKA (reference sequence). The CDR3 here is CSARGQGSGTQYEQYS. CDR3 coding DNA: TGCAGTGCTAGAGGTCAGGGTAGCGGGACCCAGTACGAGCAGTACTCC.

This clonotype appeared many times. The chain is built from TRBV11-2 and TRBJ2-7; TRBD1 aligns across 9 bases. Germline CDR1 and CDR2: SGHAT and FQNNGV. Trimming cost V 6 bases and J 1 base; bases outside gene matches: 7. This CDR3 is built from 15 residues. The CDR3 here is CASSFSGQGSYEQYF. The DNA of the CDR3 is TGTGCCAGCAGTTTTTCGGGACAGGGATCCTACGAGCAGTACTTC.

This clonotype was seen repeatedly, ten times or more. This chain links TRBV27 with TRBJ2-2; TRBD2 matches 8 bases. The CDR3 totals 16 residues. Germline assignment: CDR1 MNHEY and CDR2 SMNVEV (reference sequence). Unmatched junction bases numbered 5, after V lost 1 base and J lost 4 bases. The DNA of the CDR3 is TGTGCCAGCAGTTTATGGTCGGGAGGGAGCACCGGGGAGCTGTTTTTT. Amino acid sequence: CASSLWSGGSTGELFF.

This clonotype has ten or more counts. The chain combines TRBV29-1 with TRBJ2-2; D assignment may be TRBD1 or TRBD2 (5 bases each). In germline, CDR1 is SQVTM, CDR2 ANQGSEA. The V end lost 3 bases, the J end lost 0 bases, and 11 bases lay between the germline ends. There are 15 residues in the CDR3. CDR3 sequence: CSVDLGRPNTGELFF. CDR3 in DNA: TGCAGCGTTGACCTGGGACGGCCGAACACCGGGGAGCTGTTTTTT.

This clonotype is a singleton in its sample. This rearrangement joins TRBV7-9 to TRBJ2-2, with a tentative D call TRBD2 (6 bases). V was shortened by 5 bases and J by 13 bases, with 17 bases between the two germline ends. The CDR3 spans 13 residues. From germline, CDR1 is SEHNR and CDR2 FQNEAQ (reference sequence). The CDR3 nucleotides are TGTGCCAGCAGCCGGGGGAGCACCGTGGGGCTGTTTTTT. This translates into CASSRGSTVGLFF.

This clonotype appeared many times. The chain carries TRBV5-1 and TRBJ1-4, with a possible D match to TRBD1 (5 bases). Germline V gives CDR1 SGHRS, CDR2 YFSETQ. The V gene lost 1 base and the J gene lost 4 bases, with 8 bases spanning the gap. This CDR3 comprises 14 residues. The CDR3 loop is CASSLWGFNEKLFF. As DNA, the CDR3 is TGCGCCAGCAGCTTGTGGGGGTTTAATGAAAAACTGTTTTTT.

This clonotype came up once. This rearrangement joins TRBV29-1 to TRBJ1-2; tentative D call: TRBD1 (5 bases). Germline V gene lookup returns CDR1 SQVTM and CDR2 ANQGSEA. The CDR3 is 13 residues long. V was clipped by 3 bases and J by 6 bases, with 14 bases between them. Here the CDR3 reads CSVDVGGLDGYTF. The CDR3 coding sequence is TGCAGCGTTGATGTGGGGGGTCTCGATGGCTACACCTTC.

This clonotype was picked up many times. This chain links TRBV6-5 with TRBJ2-5; TRBD2 is a possible D gene (6 bases). The CDR3 has 13 amino acids. Germline-derived CDR1 and CDR2 are MNHEY and SVGAGI. V was shortened by 6 bases and J by 1 base, with 9 bases between the two germline ends. CDR3 coding DNA: TGTGCCAGCAGCCGGGGACTCCAAGAGACCCAGTACTTC. Residues: CASSRGLQETQYF.

This clonotype occurred a few times. This rearrangement joins TRBV19 to TRBJ2-5; 12 nucleotides align to TRBD1. The CDR3 loop spans 16 amino acids. Germline V CDR1 and CDR2: LNHDA, SQIVND (reference sequence). The V segment lost 4 bases and the J segment 2 bases; nucleotides outside the gene matches: 5. The CDR3 nucleotides read TGTGCCAGTAGTACTGGGACAGGGGGCTGGCAAGAGACCCAGTACTTC. This encodes CASSTGTGGWQETQYF.

With regard to this clonotype: This may be a read error: a much more frequent sequence differs by one nucleotide. The rearrangement uses TRBV15 and TRBJ1-4; no reliable D call. There are 14 residues in the CDR3. Trimming left V 4 bases short and J 11 bases short, with 17 bases between. Germline V CDR1 and CDR2: LNHNV, YYDKDF (reference sequence). The CDR3 protein is CATSIPRAEDKLFF. For the CDR3, the DNA is TGTGCCACCAGCATTCCCCGGGCAGAGGATAAACTGTTTTTT.

This clonotype came up many times. This chain uses TRBV9 with TRBJ2-1, with D possibly matching TRBD2 (5 bases). The germline CDR1 and CDR2 sequences are SGDLS and YYNGEE. V lost 4 bases and J lost 6, with 11 bases in between. The CDR3 totals 13 residues. In nucleotides, the CDR3 is TGTGCCAGCAGCCAAGGAGGCAGCAATGAGCAGTTCTTC. The encoded protein is CASSQGGSNEQFF.

This clonotype was seen a handful of times. J is TRBJ1-5 and V is TRBV7-8, with 10 positions matching TRBD1. Germline V gives CDR1 SGHVS, CDR2 FQNEAQ. Unmatched junction bases numbered 3, after V lost 3 bases and J lost 7 bases. The CDR3 contains 14 residues. The CDR3 DNA follows: TGTGCCAGCAGCTTTGGGACAGGGGTACAGCCCCAGCATTTT. Its translation is CASSFGTGVQPQHF.

In this sample, this clonotype turned up many times. V is TRBV19 and J is TRBJ1-5; 7 bases line up with TRBD1. Looked up from germline, CDR1 is LNHDA and CDR2 is SQIVND (reference sequence). The V gene end was trimmed by 5 bases and the J gene end by 5 bases; junction bases not matched to a gene: 9. The CDR3 has 15 amino acids. In nucleotides, the CDR3 is TGTGCCAGTAGTGCCCATCAGGGGGACTATCAGCCCCAGCATTTT. This sequence encodes CASSAHQGDYQPQHF.

In its sample, this clonotype was seen many times. This chain uses TRBV28 with TRBJ1-1, with 7 bases matching TRBD1. The germline CDR1 and CDR2 sequences are MDHEN and SYDVKM. The CDR3 consists of 16 residues. With 4 bases clipped from V and 1 base from J, the junction kept 9 bases outside the gene matches. As DNA, the CDR3 is TGTGCCAGCAGTTCATACCAGGGGGTCGGGAACACTGAAGCTTTCTTT. The encoded protein is CASSSYQGVGNTEAFF.

Ten or more counts support this clonotype. The rearrangement joins TRBV3-1 to TRBJ2-1, with D uncertain. CDR3 length: 12 residues. Deletions cut 0 bases from V and 15 bases from J, with 12 bases between. Germline V gene sequence: CDR1 LGHDT, CDR2 YNNKEL (reference sequence). This CDR3 reads CASSQDFHPRFF. DNA for the CDR3: TGTGCCAGCAGCCAAGATTTCCACCCACGGTTCTTC.

This clonotype was seen ten or more times. The genes are TRBV4-1 and TRBJ2-5, with a weak D call TRBD2 (6 bases). The CDR3 has 18 residues. The V gene lost 0 bases and the J gene lost 4 bases, with 21 bases spanning the gap. In germline, CDR1 is MGHRA, CDR2 YSYEKL. CDR3 region: CASSQEGRTDAAGETQYF. DNA for the CDR3: TGCGCCAGCAGCCAAGAAGGGCGCACGGACGCAGCGGGAGAGACCCAGTACTTC.

Details on this clonotype: A much larger clone lies one base from this, so it may be a read error. The V and J genes are TRBV20-1 and TRBJ1-1, with a possible D match to TRBD1 (5 bases). V lost 5 bases to trimming and J lost 0 bases, with 10 bases between them. Per the germline V gene, CDR1 is DFQATT and CDR2 is SNEGSKA (reference sequence). This CDR3 contains 13 residues. The CDR3 bases are TGCAGTGCTCCGGACATGTTGAACACTGAAGCTTTCTTT. Protein sequence: CSAPDMLNTEAFF.

This clonotype was seen ten or more times. This chain joins TRBV11-2 and TRBJ2-1, with 8 bases fitting TRBD2. CDR1 and CDR2 (germline): SGHAT, FQNNGV. The CDR3 covers 14 residues. Unmatched junction bases numbered 5, after V lost 3 bases and J lost 7 bases. The CDR3 DNA is TGTGCCAGCAGCTTCGCGGGGGGCAGGAATGAGCAGTTCTTC. It translates to CASSFAGGRNEQFF.

This clonotype was recorded once. A read error may explain this, as a much larger clone is one base away. V usage is TRBV20-1 and J usage is TRBJ2-1, with D possibly TRBD2 on 5 matching bases. This CDR3 region has 15 residues. CDR1 and CDR2 (germline): DFQATT, SNEGSKA (reference sequence). V was pared by 6 bases and J by 7 bases, with 22 bases between. The CDR3 DNA sequence: TGCAGTGCCGGAGAGGCTAGCCCTTTCTTGAATGAGCAGTTCTTC. Residues: CSAGEASPFLNEQFF.

This clonotype occurred many times. This chain uses TRBV27 with TRBJ1-1; D perhaps matches TRBD1 (5 bases). V dropped 3 bases and J dropped 4 bases, with 9 bases sitting between them. Germline V gene sequence: CDR1 MNHEY, CDR2 SMNVEV (reference sequence). There are 13 residues in the CDR3. Here the CDR3 reads CASSFSQATEAFF. For the CDR3, the DNA is TGTGCCAGCAGTTTCTCACAGGCCACTGAAGCTTTCTTT.

At least ten counts were recorded for this clonotype. The chain couples TRBV11-2 to TRBJ2-5; D is undetermined. Trimming left V 0 bases short and J 5 bases short, with 4 bases between. The CDR3 totals 12 residues. From germline, CDR1 is SGHAT and CDR2 FQNNGV. DNA of the CDR3: TGTGCCAGCAGCTTAGACTGGGAGACCCAGTACTTC. It translates to CASSLDWETQYF.